A selection of T cell receptor beta chains follows, all from one sample in a study of cytomegalovirus exposure and HLA in healthy donors. Method: immunoSEQ multiplex PCR; TCRdb's copy keeps in-frame clones and lacks some. The repertoire holds 110,000 or so clones, with roughly four fifths as singletons. The sample comprised PBMCs. These receptors all stem from a man aged 50 or older in good health and CMV-seropositive. Each CDR3 is given with its conserved first and last residue. The order of the fields is J gene, D gene, clone size, V gene, CDR3 DNA, CDR3 protein. D genes are given only for firm matches. Size is stated for part of the rows, as once, few or many counts, or as a class when the clone is expanded.

j_gene: TRBJ1-4
d_gene: .
abundance: .
v_gene: TRBV7-2
CDR3nt: TGTGCCAGCAGCCCCGGGTCCCCGCGGGAAAAACTGTTTTTT
CDR3aa: CASSPGSPREKLFF

j_gene: TRBJ1-5
d_gene: TRBD1
abundance: once
v_gene: TRBV28
CDR3nt: TGTGCCAGCAGTTTAATGGCAGGGGGCAAACAGCCCCAGCATTTT
CDR3aa: CASSLMAGGKQPQHF

j_gene: TRBJ2-4
d_gene: .
abundance: .
v_gene: TRBV28
CDR3nt: TGTGCCAGCAGTTTAGAGGTGGGCATTCAGTACTTC
CDR3aa: CASSLEVGIQYF

j_gene: TRBJ2-3
d_gene: TRBD1
abundance: .
v_gene: TRBV7-9
CDR3nt: TGTGCCAGCAGCTCCACCGAGGGGGCCTCAGATACGCAGTATTTT
CDR3aa: CASSSTEGASDTQYF

j_gene: TRBJ1-5
d_gene: TRBD1
abundance: .
v_gene: TRBV27
CDR3nt: TGTGCCAGCAGTGAACAGGGGAGCAATCAGCCCCAGCATTTT
CDR3aa: CASSEQGSNQPQHF

j_gene: TRBJ2-3
d_gene: TRBD2
abundance: once
v_gene: TRBV10-3
CDR3nt: TGTGCCATCAGTTTAAGCGGGGGTAGCACAGATACGCAGTATTTT
CDR3aa: CAISLSGGSTDTQYF

j_gene: TRBJ2-7
d_gene: .
abundance: few
v_gene: TRBV4-1
CDR3nt: TGCGCCAGCAGCCATGAAGAAGGGGGCTACGAGCAGTACTTC
CDR3aa: CASSHEEGGYEQYF

j_gene: TRBJ2-7
d_gene: TRBD2
abundance: once
v_gene: TRBV27
CDR3nt: TGTGCCAGCAGCCCTTGGGGGGGGTCCTACGAGCAGTACTTC
CDR3aa: CASSPWGGSYEQYF

j_gene: TRBJ2-4
d_gene: .
abundance: .
v_gene: TRBV2
CDR3nt: TGTGCCAGCAGTGAAGCACGGGGATGGGCCAAAAACATTCAGTACTTC
CDR3aa: CASSEARGWAKNIQYF

j_gene: TRBJ2-5
d_gene: TRBD2
abundance: once
v_gene: TRBV7-9
CDR3nt: TGTGCCAGCAGCTTAGTCCTAGCGGGGGGCCAAGAGACCCAGTACTTC
CDR3aa: CASSLVLAGGQETQYF

j_gene: TRBJ2-2
d_gene: .
abundance: .
v_gene: TRBV4-3
CDR3nt: TGCGCCAGCAGCCAAACAAGAACCGGGGAGCTGTTTTTT
CDR3aa: CASSQTRTGELFF

j_gene: TRBJ1-3
d_gene: .
abundance: .
v_gene: TRBV6-5
CDR3nt: TGTGCCAGCAGTTTTCGCTCTGGAAACACCATATATTTT
CDR3aa: CASSFRSGNTIYF

j_gene: TRBJ2-2
d_gene: TRBD2
abundance: .
v_gene: TRBV2
CDR3nt: TGTGCCAACCAAGCGGGAGAGGGCACCGGGGAGCTGTTTTTT
CDR3aa: CANQAGEGTGELFF

j_gene: TRBJ2-7
d_gene: TRBD2
abundance: .
v_gene: TRBV10-3
CDR3nt: TGTGCCATCCAAACTCTAGCGGGAAACGAGCAGTACTTC
CDR3aa: CAIQTLAGNEQYF

j_gene: TRBJ2-1
d_gene: TRBD2
abundance: .
v_gene: TRBV5-1
CDR3nt: TGCGCCAGCAGCTTGTCAGCGGGGGCCCCGAATGAGCAGTTCTTC
CDR3aa: CASSLSAGAPNEQFF

j_gene: TRBJ2-2
d_gene: .
abundance: .
v_gene: TRBV14
CDR3nt: TGTGCCAGCAGCCAAGGCGGGGTAGGGACCGGGGAGCTGTTTTTT
CDR3aa: CASSQGGVGTGELFF

j_gene: TRBJ1-4
d_gene: .
abundance: .
v_gene: TRBV6-1
CDR3nt: TGTGCCGGAGGGACCGGTAATGAAAAACTGTTTTTT
CDR3aa: CAGGTGNEKLFF

j_gene: TRBJ1-2
d_gene: .
abundance: few
v_gene: TRBV29-1
CDR3nt: TGCAGCGCCCGACGGGACATGGTTGACTACACCTTC
CDR3aa: CSARRDMVDYTF

j_gene: TRBJ2-1
d_gene: TRBD2
abundance: .
v_gene: TRBV5-4
CDR3nt: TGTGCCAGCAGCTTGGCCTTACTAGCGCCCTACAATGAGCAGTTCTTC
CDR3aa: CASSLALLAPYNEQFF

j_gene: TRBJ2-5
d_gene: TRBD1
abundance: .
v_gene: TRBV9
CDR3nt: TGTGCCAGCAGCGTAGAAGGACAGGGGAGCAAGACCCAGTACTTC
CDR3aa: CASSVEGQGSKTQYF

j_gene: TRBJ2-3
d_gene: .
abundance: .
v_gene: TRBV7-2
CDR3nt: TGTGCCAGCAGCCGGTGGAGGGATACGCAGTATTTT
CDR3aa: CASSRWRDTQYF

j_gene: TRBJ2-3
d_gene: .
abundance: few
v_gene: TRBV7-9
CDR3nt: TGTTCCAGCAGCTTAGCCGATCTCGGTCTTATAGATACGCAGTATTTT
CDR3aa: CSSSLADLGLIDTQYF

j_gene: TRBJ2-7
d_gene: TRBD1
abundance: .
v_gene: TRBV5-4
CDR3nt: TGTGCCAGCAGCTTTGACAGGGGGTCATACGAGCAGTACTTC
CDR3aa: CASSFDRGSYEQYF

j_gene: TRBJ1-5
d_gene: .
abundance: .
v_gene: TRBV28
CDR3nt: TGTGCCAGCAGTTTACACGTGGGGCCTCAGCCCCAGCATTTT
CDR3aa: CASSLHVGPQPQHF

j_gene: TRBJ1-4
d_gene: TRBD1
abundance: .
v_gene: TRBV28
CDR3nt: TGTGCCAGCAGTTTGATGCAAGGGACAGTTAATGAAAAACTGTTTTTT
CDR3aa: CASSLMQGTVNEKLFF

j_gene: TRBJ1-2
d_gene: TRBD1
abundance: .
v_gene: TRBV6-5
CDR3nt: TGTGCCAGCAGTTACTCGGGACAGGACTATGGCTACACCTTC
CDR3aa: CASSYSGQDYGYTF

j_gene: TRBJ2-7
d_gene: TRBD1
abundance: .
v_gene: TRBV7-2
CDR3nt: TGTGCCAGCAGCGACGCGACAGGGGCCGAGCAGTACTTC
CDR3aa: CASSDATGAEQYF

j_gene: TRBJ1-2
d_gene: TRBD1
abundance: .
v_gene: TRBV6-1
CDR3nt: TGTGCCAGCAGTGAGGACAGGGGTAACTATGGCTACACCTTC
CDR3aa: CASSEDRGNYGYTF

j_gene: TRBJ1-2
d_gene: .
abundance: .
v_gene: TRBV28
CDR3nt: TGTGCCAGCAGTTTATTGGCAGGGTATGGCTACACCTTC
CDR3aa: CASSLLAGYGYTF

j_gene: TRBJ1-1
d_gene: .
abundance: .
v_gene: TRBV6-5
CDR3nt: TGTGCCAGCAGTTACTCCACGGTCACTGAAGCTTTCTTT
CDR3aa: CASSYSTVTEAFF

j_gene: TRBJ2-7
d_gene: .
abundance: few
v_gene: TRBV2
CDR3nt: TGTGCCAGCTCAAGGGGGACGGCCTACGAGCAGTACTTC
CDR3aa: CASSRGTAYEQYF

j_gene: TRBJ2-5
d_gene: TRBD2
abundance: .
v_gene: TRBV5-4
CDR3nt: TGTGCCAGCAGCGGTAGACTAGCGGGAGGGCCCGAGGAGACCCAGTACTTC
CDR3aa: CASSGRLAGGPEETQYF

j_gene: TRBJ1-1
d_gene: TRBD1
abundance: .
v_gene: TRBV27
CDR3nt: TGTGCCAGCAGGTCTACAGGGGGTGGTGAAGCTTTCTTT
CDR3aa: CASRSTGGGEAFF

j_gene: TRBJ2-7
d_gene: .
abundance: .
v_gene: TRBV2
CDR3nt: TGTGCCAGCAGTGATCCAGGCGTCAACTACGAGCAGTACTTC
CDR3aa: CASSDPGVNYEQYF

j_gene: TRBJ2-7
d_gene: .
abundance: .
v_gene: TRBV11-2
CDR3nt: TGTGCCAGCTCTACTAGGGTGGGAACACCCCCCTACGAGCAGTACTTC
CDR3aa: CASSTRVGTPPYEQYF

j_gene: TRBJ2-2
d_gene: .
abundance: .
v_gene: TRBV6-1
CDR3nt: TGTGCCAGCAGTGAACAGGGGAGCACCGGGGAGCTGTTTTTT
CDR3aa: CASSEQGSTGELFF

j_gene: TRBJ1-4
d_gene: .
abundance: .
v_gene: TRBV5-6
CDR3nt: TGTGCCAGCAGCTGGGGGGTTGAAAAACTGTTTTTT
CDR3aa: CASSWGVEKLFF

j_gene: TRBJ1-4
d_gene: .
abundance: few
v_gene: TRBV29-1
CDR3nt: TGCAGCGTTGTAGCAACTAATGAAAAACTGTTTTTT
CDR3aa: CSVVATNEKLFF

j_gene: TRBJ2-1
d_gene: TRBD2
abundance: .
v_gene: TRBV7-2
CDR3nt: TGTGCCAGCAGCGCCCAGAGCGGGAACTACAATGAGCAGTTCTTC
CDR3aa: CASSAQSGNYNEQFF

j_gene: TRBJ2-7
d_gene: .
abundance: .
v_gene: TRBV5-5
CDR3nt: TGTGCCAGCAGCCTCACGCGGATCCACGAGCAGTACTTC
CDR3aa: CASSLTRIHEQYF

j_gene: TRBJ2-2
d_gene: .
abundance: .
v_gene: TRBV6-5
CDR3nt: TGTGCCAGCACCACTAACGGGGAGCTGTTTTTT
CDR3aa: CASTTNGELFF

j_gene: TRBJ1-1
d_gene: TRBD1
abundance: .
v_gene: TRBV7-9
CDR3nt: TGTGCCAGTCAACAGGGGGGGGTTGGGAACACTGAAGCTTTCTTT
CDR3aa: CASQQGGVGNTEAFF

j_gene: TRBJ2-1
d_gene: .
abundance: few
v_gene: TRBV10-3
CDR3nt: TGTGCCATGAGCAGGAACGGTGAGCAGTTCTTC
CDR3aa: CAMSRNGEQFF

j_gene: TRBJ2-3
d_gene: TRBD1
abundance: .
v_gene: TRBV7-9
CDR3nt: TGTGCCAGCAGCTTTTTTGGACAGGGCAGCACAGATACGCAGTATTTT
CDR3aa: CASSFFGQGSTDTQYF

j_gene: TRBJ1-5
d_gene: .
abundance: once
v_gene: TRBV19
CDR3nt: TGTGCCAGTACCCGGAGGGGTAGGAATCAGCCCCAGCATTTT
CDR3aa: CASTRRGRNQPQHF

j_gene: TRBJ2-5
d_gene: .
abundance: .
v_gene: TRBV6-5
CDR3nt: TGTGCCAGCAGTTACTCGGTGGGCGTAGGAGAGACCCAGTACTTC
CDR3aa: CASSYSVGVGETQYF

j_gene: TRBJ2-3
d_gene: TRBD2
abundance: .
v_gene: TRBV5-1
CDR3nt: TGCGCCAGCAGCTTGGGCTGGGGGGGAACAGATACGCAGTATTTT
CDR3aa: CASSLGWGGTDTQYF

j_gene: TRBJ2-5
d_gene: .
abundance: once
v_gene: TRBV5-1
CDR3nt: TGCGCCAGCAGCTTCCGAACGGGGTCCGGAGCGGAGACCCAGTACTTC
CDR3aa: CASSFRTGSGAETQYF

j_gene: TRBJ2-6
d_gene: TRBD1
abundance: few
v_gene: TRBV5-1
CDR3nt: TGCGCCAGCAGCGGCGGGACAGGCCCCATCTCTGGGGCCAACGTCCTGACTTTC
CDR3aa: CASSGGTGPISGANVLTF

j_gene: TRBJ2-1
d_gene: TRBD2
abundance: few
v_gene: TRBV18
CDR3nt: TGTGCCAGCTCACCGGGGCTAGCGGGAGTCAATGAGCAGTTCTTC
CDR3aa: CASSPGLAGVNEQFF

j_gene: TRBJ2-7
d_gene: TRBD2
abundance: .
v_gene: TRBV5-1
CDR3nt: TGCGCCAGCAGCCCGCCGGGGGCGGGGGGCCACGAGCAGTACTTC
CDR3aa: CASSPPGAGGHEQYF

j_gene: TRBJ1-5
d_gene: TRBD1
abundance: once
v_gene: TRBV10-3
CDR3nt: TGTGCCATCAGTGATGGGGACAGACGGCCCCAGCATTTT
CDR3aa: CAISDGDRRPQHF

j_gene: TRBJ1-5
d_gene: .
abundance: .
v_gene: TRBV4-1
CDR3nt: TGCGCCAGCAGCCCCTGGGGAGGTCAGCCCCAGCATTTT
CDR3aa: CASSPWGGQPQHF

j_gene: TRBJ2-7
d_gene: .
abundance: .
v_gene: TRBV28
CDR3nt: TGTGCCAGCAGCTCGAGTTCTTATTCAGGGATTACCTACGAGCAGTACTTC
CDR3aa: CASSSSSYSGITYEQYF

j_gene: TRBJ2-3
d_gene: TRBD2
abundance: .
v_gene: TRBV4-2
CDR3nt: TGTGCCAGCAGCCAAGATAGCGGGAAGGGGGATACGCAGTATTTT
CDR3aa: CASSQDSGKGDTQYF

j_gene: TRBJ1-6
d_gene: TRBD1
abundance: .
v_gene: TRBV28
CDR3nt: TGTGCCAGCAGTCCCCAGAGACAGGGTAGTTCACCCCTCCACTTT
CDR3aa: CASSPQRQGSSPLHF

j_gene: TRBJ1-2
d_gene: .
abundance: .
v_gene: TRBV7-2
CDR3nt: TGTGCCAGCAGCTTACTGACAGCCTATGGCTACACCTTC
CDR3aa: CASSLLTAYGYTF

j_gene: TRBJ2-2
d_gene: TRBD1
abundance: .
v_gene: TRBV2
CDR3nt: TGTGCCAGCAGTTCCCGGACAGGGACCGGGGAGCTGTTTTTT
CDR3aa: CASSSRTGTGELFF